This is a list of T cell receptor beta chains from one sample in a study of T cells in localized non-small cell lung cancer. Data came from immunoSEQ multiplex PCR; TCRdb stores just in-frame clones and leaves some out. The sample records 20,000 to 30,000 clones, approximately 81% being singletons. Sequences were derived from peripheral blood, sampled before any cancer treatment. The receptors come from a man aged 35-75 years with stage III squamous cell lung carcinoma. The CDR3 runs from the conserved cysteine through the conserved F or W. A D gene is named only where the DNA matches it firmly. Some rows have no size entry. The others give once, few or many, or a class for an expanded clone.

J: TRBJ2-3; size: once; V: TRBV28; D: NA; DNA: TGTGCCAGCAGTCCGCTGGCGGGAGATACGCAGTATTTT; CDR3: CASSPLAGDTQYF
J: TRBJ1-2; size: NA; V: TRBV27; D: TRBD1; DNA: TGTGCCAGTTGGGACAGGGGGCGAGGGAGTGGCTACACCTTC; CDR3: CASWDRGRGSGYTF
J: TRBJ2-1; size: NA; V: TRBV21-1; D: NA; DNA: TGTGCCAGCAGCAAACGTCAGGACAGATCCTACAATGAGCAGTTCTTC; CDR3: CASSKRQDRSYNEQFF
J: TRBJ2-2; size: NA; V: TRBV6-4; D: NA; DNA: TGTGCCAGCAGTGACGGTCTTACAGGGAACACCGGGGAGCTGTTTTTT; CDR3: CASSDGLTGNTGELFF
J: TRBJ2-1; size: NA; V: TRBV11-3; D: NA; DNA: TGTGCCAGCAGCTTGATGGAGGGCGCCCCCCATACCGTGTTCTTC; CDR3: CASSLMEGAPHTVFF
J: TRBJ1-1; size: NA; V: TRBV6-6; D: NA; DNA: TGTGCCAGCAGTTACGGGGGGCGCAAAGCTTTCTTT; CDR3: CASSYGGRKAFF
J: TRBJ2-1; size: NA; V: TRBV7-9; D: TRBD1; DNA: TGTGCCAGCAGCTTATCTGGGACAGGGCCGAATGAGCAGTTCTTC; CDR3: CASSLSGTGPNEQFF
J: TRBJ2-3; size: NA; V: TRBV9; D: TRBD2; DNA: TGTGCCAGCAGCGTACTAGCGGGTACTAGCACAGATACGCAGTATTTT; CDR3: CASSVLAGTSTDTQYF
J: TRBJ2-3; size: NA; V: TRBV7-6; D: NA; DNA: TGTGCCAGCAGCTTTGTGACGGCGGATACGCAGTATTTT; CDR3: CASSFVTADTQYF
J: TRBJ1-5; size: NA; V: TRBV9; D: NA; DNA: TGTGCCAGCAGCGTAGAAGCTGGCGGACAGCCCCAGCATTTT; CDR3: CASSVEAGGQPQHF
J: TRBJ2-1; size: NA; V: TRBV27; D: TRBD2; DNA: TGTGCCAGCAGTTTATGGCTAGCGGGAGGAGGGCACGATGAGCAGTTCTTC; CDR3: CASSLWLAGGGHDEQFF
J: TRBJ2-5; size: NA; V: TRBV30; D: NA; DNA: TGTGCCTGGACAGAGGTTAGAACGGGAGCCCGGACAGATGGGCGTGAGACCCAGTACTTC; CDR3: CAWTEVRTGARTDGRETQYF
J: TRBJ2-2; size: NA; V: TRBV6-1; D: NA; DNA: TGTGCCAGCCGGAGGGTTGGGGGCACCGGGGAGCTGTTTTTT; CDR3: CASRRVGGTGELFF
J: TRBJ1-2; size: NA; V: TRBV4-1; D: NA; DNA: TGCGCCAGCAGCCAAGGACGGGGTGGGGTCTATGGCTACACCTTC; CDR3: CASSQGRGGVYGYTF
J: TRBJ1-1; size: NA; V: TRBV19; D: TRBD1; DNA: TGTGCCATAACCCCTGGACAGGGCAAGAACACTGAAGCTTTCTTT; CDR3: CAITPGQGKNTEAFF
J: TRBJ1-3; size: NA; V: TRBV27; D: NA; DNA: TGTGCCAGCAGTTTATCGAGGAACGGGCAAGGAAACACCATATATTTT; CDR3: CASSLSRNGQGNTIYF
J: TRBJ2-1; size: NA; V: TRBV27; D: NA; DNA: TGTGCCAGCGGGGGCAGAGCGGGCCTTACTTACAATGAGCAGTTCTTC; CDR3: CASGGRAGLTYNEQFF
J: TRBJ1-2; size: NA; V: TRBV9; D: NA; DNA: TGTGCCAGCAGCTCCGAGGCGGGTAACTATGGCTACACCTTC; CDR3: CASSSEAGNYGYTF
J: TRBJ2-3; size: NA; V: TRBV7-6; D: TRBD1; DNA: TGTGCCAGCAGCCCAGGGACAGGGGTGAGGAATACGCAGTATTTT; CDR3: CASSPGTGVRNTQYF
J: TRBJ2-5; size: NA; V: TRBV13; D: TRBD2; DNA: TGTGCCAGCAGCTTAAGCGGGAGTGTCCAAGAGACCCAGTACTTC; CDR3: CASSLSGSVQETQYF
J: TRBJ2-3; size: NA; V: TRBV4-1; D: NA; DNA: TGCGCCAGCAGCCAAGGAGGGAGAAGCACAGATACGCAGTATTTT; CDR3: CASSQGGRSTDTQYF
J: TRBJ2-7; size: NA; V: TRBV2; D: NA; DNA: TGTGCCAGCAGGTTGGCGGAGAGAAACGAGCAGTACTTC; CDR3: CASRLAERNEQYF
J: TRBJ2-3; size: NA; V: TRBV11-2; D: NA; DNA: TGTGCCAGCAGCTTTCCCGTTACAGATACGCAGTATTTT; CDR3: CASSFPVTDTQYF
J: TRBJ1-1; size: NA; V: TRBV5-6; D: TRBD1; DNA: TGTGCCAGCAGCAGGCTACCGGGACAGACGATCATTAGCACTGAAGCTTTCTTT; CDR3: CASSRLPGQTIISTEAFF
J: TRBJ2-1; size: NA; V: TRBV2; D: NA; DNA: TGTGCCAGCATCCCACACGAGGGTACCGGTGAGCAGTTCTTC; CDR3: CASIPHEGTGEQFF
J: TRBJ2-2; size: NA; V: TRBV5-4; D: TRBD1; DNA: TGTGCCAGCAGGACAGGGGGCGCGGCCTTGAACACCGGGGAGCTGTTTTTT; CDR3: CASRTGGAALNTGELFF
J: TRBJ2-6; size: few; V: TRBV10-1; D: NA; DNA: TGCGCCAGCAGTGCCGACGCAGGGGCCAACGTCCTGACTTTC; CDR3: CASSADAGANVLTF
J: TRBJ2-1; size: NA; V: TRBV14; D: TRBD2; DNA: TGTGCCAGCAGCCAAGAGCGGAGTAGCGGGGGGTTCTTC; CDR3: CASSQERSSGGFF
J: TRBJ1-1; size: once; V: TRBV19; D: TRBD1; DNA: TGTGCCAGTAGAGGGGACAGGGGTGGCACTGAAGCTTTCTTT; CDR3: CASRGDRGGTEAFF
J: TRBJ1-1; size: NA; V: TRBV4-1; D: TRBD1; DNA: TGCGCCAGCAGCCTCGGACAGGGCAAATCAGACTCTGAAGCTTTCTTT; CDR3: CASSLGQGKSDSEAFF